The clone carrying this TCR beta chain appeared many times. Antigen: not known. This sample is part of a study of T cell repertoires in cytomegalovirus infection. One entry per CDR3 protein, called by TCRdb with MiXCR from the reads. The table lists roughly 280,000 distinct CDR3 sequences, 20% to 25% of them singletons. V was clipped by 4 bases and J by 0 bases, with 16 bases between them. Germline V gene sequence: CDR1 SGHTA, CDR2 FQGNSA. The CDR3 length is 17 residues. The receptor comes from a human donor in good health (CMV status not recorded). Some clones in this sample may be carry-over from other donors' samples. The sequencing here drew on cultured PBMCs, taken from culture after CMV antigen stimulation. V gene TRBV7-2 combines with J gene TRBJ2-1; TRBD2 is a possible D gene (7 bases). This CDR3 reads CASSSWGGGVSYNEQFF. The DNA for the CDR3 is TGTGCCAGCAGCTCTTGGGGAGGGGGGGTCTCCTACAATGAGCAGTTCTTC.